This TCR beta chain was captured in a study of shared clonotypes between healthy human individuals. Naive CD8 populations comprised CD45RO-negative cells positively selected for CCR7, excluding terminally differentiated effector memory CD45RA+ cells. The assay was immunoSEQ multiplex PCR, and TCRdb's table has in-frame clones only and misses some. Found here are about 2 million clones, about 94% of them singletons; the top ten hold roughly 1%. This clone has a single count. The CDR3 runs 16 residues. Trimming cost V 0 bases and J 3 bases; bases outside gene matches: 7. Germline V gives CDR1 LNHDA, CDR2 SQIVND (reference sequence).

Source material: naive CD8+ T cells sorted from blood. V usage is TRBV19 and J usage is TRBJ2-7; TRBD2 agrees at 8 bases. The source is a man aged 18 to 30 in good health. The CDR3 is CASSIDQETSVYEQYF. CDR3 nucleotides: TGTGCCAGTAGTATAGATCAGGAGACTAGCGTCTACGAGCAGTACTTC. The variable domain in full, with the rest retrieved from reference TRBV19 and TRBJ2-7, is DGGITQSPKYLFRKEGQNVTLSCEQNLNHDAMYWYRQDPGQGLRLIYYSQIVNDFQKGDIAEGYSVSREKKESFPLTVTSAQKNPTAFYLCASSIDQETSVYEQYFGPGTRLTVT.